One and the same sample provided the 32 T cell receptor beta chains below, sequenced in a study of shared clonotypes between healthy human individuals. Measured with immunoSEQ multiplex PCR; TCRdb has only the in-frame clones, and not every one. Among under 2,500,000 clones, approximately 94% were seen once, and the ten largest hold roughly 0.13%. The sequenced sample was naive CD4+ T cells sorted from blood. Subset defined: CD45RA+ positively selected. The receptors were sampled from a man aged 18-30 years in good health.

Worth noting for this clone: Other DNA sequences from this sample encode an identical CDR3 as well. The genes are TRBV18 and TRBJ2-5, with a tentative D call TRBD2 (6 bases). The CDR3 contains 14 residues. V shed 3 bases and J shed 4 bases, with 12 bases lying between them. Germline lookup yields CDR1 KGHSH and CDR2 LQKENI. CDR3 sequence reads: CASSPAGRGETQYF. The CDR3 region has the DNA TGTGCCAGCTCACCGGCAGGGCGGGGAGAGACCCAGTACTTC.

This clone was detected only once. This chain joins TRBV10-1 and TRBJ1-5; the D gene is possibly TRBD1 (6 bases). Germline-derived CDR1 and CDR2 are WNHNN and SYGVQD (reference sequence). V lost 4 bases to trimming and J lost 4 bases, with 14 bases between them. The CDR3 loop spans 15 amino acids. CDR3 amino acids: CASSGFGGENQPQHF. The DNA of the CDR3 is TGCGCCAGCAGTGGCTTCGGGGGCGAGAATCAGCCCCAGCATTTT.

The CDR3 region has the DNA TGTGCCAGCAGCTTTAACGAGGGACTTAACTATGGCTACACCTTC. Its protein is CASSFNEGLNYGYTF. The chain links TRBV7-3 to TRBJ1-2; TRBD1 might be the D (5 bases). This CDR3 has 15 amino acids. The germline V gene encodes CDR1 SGHTA and CDR2 FQGTGA. The V end lost 3 bases, the J end lost 1 base, and 12 bases lay between the germline ends.

The chain's CDR3 is CASSTRTGRSIGETQYF. The DNA for the CDR3 is TGTGCCAGCAGCACCAGGACAGGGCGATCCATAGGGGAGACCCAGTACTTC. V and J are TRBV5-4 and TRBJ2-5; TRBD1 agrees at 8 bases. Germline CDR1 reads SGHNT; CDR2 reads YYREEE (reference sequence). The CDR3 consists of 17 residues. V was clipped by 4 bases and J by 5 bases; unmatched bases: 16.

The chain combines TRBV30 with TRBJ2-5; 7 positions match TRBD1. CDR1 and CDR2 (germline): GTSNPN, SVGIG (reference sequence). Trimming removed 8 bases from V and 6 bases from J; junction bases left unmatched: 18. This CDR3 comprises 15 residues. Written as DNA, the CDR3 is TGTGCCCTAAAAACGATCGGGACAGCCGTCCAGACCCAGTACTTC. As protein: CALKTIGTAVQTQYF.

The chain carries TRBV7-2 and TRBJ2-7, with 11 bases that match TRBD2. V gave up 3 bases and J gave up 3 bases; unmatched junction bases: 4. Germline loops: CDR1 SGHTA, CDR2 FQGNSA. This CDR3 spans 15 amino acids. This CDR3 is CASSFTSGSFYEQYF. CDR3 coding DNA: TGTGCCAGCAGCTTTACTAGCGGGAGCTTCTACGAGCAGTACTTC. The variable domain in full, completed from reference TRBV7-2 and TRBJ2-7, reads GAGVSQSPSNKVTEKGKDVELRCDPISGHTALYWYRQSLGQGLEFLIYFQGNSAPDKSGLPSDRFSAERTGGSVSTLTIQRTQQEDSAVYLCASSFTSGSFYEQYFGPGTRLTVT.

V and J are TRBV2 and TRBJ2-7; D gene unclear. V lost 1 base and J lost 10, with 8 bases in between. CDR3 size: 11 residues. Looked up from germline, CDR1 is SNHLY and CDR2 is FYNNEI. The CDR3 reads CASSEGLPQYF. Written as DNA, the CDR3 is TGTGCCAGCAGTGAAGGTCTGCCCCAGTACTTC.

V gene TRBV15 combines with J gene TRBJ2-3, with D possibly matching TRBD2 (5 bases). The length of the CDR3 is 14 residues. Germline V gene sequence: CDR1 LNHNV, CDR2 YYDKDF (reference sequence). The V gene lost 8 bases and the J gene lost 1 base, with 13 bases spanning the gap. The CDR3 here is CATGRVGGTDTQYF. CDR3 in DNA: TGTGCCACCGGGCGGGTGGGTGGCACAGATACGCAGTATTTT.

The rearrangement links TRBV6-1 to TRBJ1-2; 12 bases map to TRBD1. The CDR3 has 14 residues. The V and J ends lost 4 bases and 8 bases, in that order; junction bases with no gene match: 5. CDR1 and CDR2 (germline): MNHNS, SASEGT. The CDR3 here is CASSGDRGLQGYTF. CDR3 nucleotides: TGTGCCAGCAGTGGGGACAGGGGGCTGCAGGGCTACACCTTC.

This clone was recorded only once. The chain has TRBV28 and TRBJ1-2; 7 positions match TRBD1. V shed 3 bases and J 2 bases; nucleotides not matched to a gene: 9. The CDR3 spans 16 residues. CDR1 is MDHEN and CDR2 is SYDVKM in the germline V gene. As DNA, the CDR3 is TGTGCCAGCAGTTTTCAGGGGGTTTGGCGGAACTATGGCTACACCTTC. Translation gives CASSFQGVWRNYGYTF.

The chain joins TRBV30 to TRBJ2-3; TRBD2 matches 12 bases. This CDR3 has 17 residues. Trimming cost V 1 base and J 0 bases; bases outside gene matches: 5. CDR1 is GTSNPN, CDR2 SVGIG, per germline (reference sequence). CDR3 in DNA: TGTGCCTGGAGTGACCCTGGACTAGCGGGGAGCACAGATACGCAGTATTTT. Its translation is CAWSDPGLAGSTDTQYF.

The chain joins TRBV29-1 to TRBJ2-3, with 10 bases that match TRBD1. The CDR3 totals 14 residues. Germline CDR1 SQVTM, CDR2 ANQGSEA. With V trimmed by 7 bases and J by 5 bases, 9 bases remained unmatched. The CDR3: CSGRQGAGVDTQYF. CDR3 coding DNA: TGCAGCGGACGACAGGGGGCAGGGGTAGATACGCAGTATTTT.

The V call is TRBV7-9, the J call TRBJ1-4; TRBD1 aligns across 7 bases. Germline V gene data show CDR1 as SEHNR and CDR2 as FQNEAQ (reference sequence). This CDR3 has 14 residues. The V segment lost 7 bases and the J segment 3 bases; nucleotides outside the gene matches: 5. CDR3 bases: TGTGCCAGCAAGACAGGGACTGCTAATGAAAAACTGTTTTTT. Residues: CASKTGTANEKLFF. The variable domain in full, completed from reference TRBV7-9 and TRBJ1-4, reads DTGVSQNPRHKITKRGQNVTFRCDPISEHNRLYWYRQTLGQGPEFLTYFQNEAQLEKSRLLSDRFSAERPKGSFSTLEIQRTEQGDSAMYLCASKTGTANEKLFFGSGTQLSVL.

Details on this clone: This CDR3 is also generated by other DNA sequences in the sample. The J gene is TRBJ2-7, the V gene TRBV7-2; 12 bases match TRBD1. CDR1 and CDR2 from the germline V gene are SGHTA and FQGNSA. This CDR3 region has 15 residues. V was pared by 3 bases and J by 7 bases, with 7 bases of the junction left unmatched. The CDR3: CASSFTGTGGYEQYF. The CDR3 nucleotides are TGTGCCAGCAGCTTTACCGGGACAGGGGGCTATGAGCAGTACTTC.

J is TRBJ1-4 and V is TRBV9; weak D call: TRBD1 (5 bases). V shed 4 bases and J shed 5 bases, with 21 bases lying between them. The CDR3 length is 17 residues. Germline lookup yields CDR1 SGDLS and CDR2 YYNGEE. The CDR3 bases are TGTGCCAGCAGCTTGGGGGGACCCTCCCTTTTCAATGAAAAACTGTTTTTT. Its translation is CASSLGGPSLFNEKLFF. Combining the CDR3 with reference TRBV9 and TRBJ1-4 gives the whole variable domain DSGVTQTPKHLITATGQRVTLRCSPRSGDLSVYWYQQSLDQGLQFLIQYYNGEERAKGNILERFSAQQFPDLHSELNLSSLELGDSALYFCASSLGGPSLFNEKLFFGSGTQLSVL.

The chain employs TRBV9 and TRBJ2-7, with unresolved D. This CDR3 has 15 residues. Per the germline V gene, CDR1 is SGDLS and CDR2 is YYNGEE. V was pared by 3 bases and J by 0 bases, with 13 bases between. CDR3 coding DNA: TGTGCCAGCAGCGAGATCCTAGGCCCCTCCTACGAGCAGTACTTC. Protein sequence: CASSEILGPSYEQYF. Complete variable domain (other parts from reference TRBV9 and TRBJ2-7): DSGVTQTPKHLITATGQRVTLRCSPRSGDLSVYWYQQSLDQGLQFLIQYYNGEERAKGNILERFSAQQFPDLHSELNLSSLELGDSALYFCASSEILGPSYEQYFGPGTRLTVT.

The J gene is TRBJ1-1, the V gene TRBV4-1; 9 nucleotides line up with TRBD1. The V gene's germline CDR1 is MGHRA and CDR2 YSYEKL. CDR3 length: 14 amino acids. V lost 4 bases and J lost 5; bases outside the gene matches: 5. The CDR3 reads CASSLGQGWTEAFF. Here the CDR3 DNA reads TGCGCCAGCAGCCTCGGACAGGGGTGGACTGAAGCTTTCTTT.

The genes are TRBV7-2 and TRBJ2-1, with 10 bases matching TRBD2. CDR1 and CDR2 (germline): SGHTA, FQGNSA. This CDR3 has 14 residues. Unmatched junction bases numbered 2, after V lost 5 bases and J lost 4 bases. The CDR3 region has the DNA TGTGCCAGCAGCCAGACTAGCGGGTACAATGAGCAGTTCTTC. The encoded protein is CASSQTSGYNEQFF.

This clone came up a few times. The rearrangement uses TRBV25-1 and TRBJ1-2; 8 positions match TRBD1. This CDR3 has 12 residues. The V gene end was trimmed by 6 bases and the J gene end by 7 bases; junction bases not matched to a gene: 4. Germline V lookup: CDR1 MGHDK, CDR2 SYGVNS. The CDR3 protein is CASRGQGGGYTF. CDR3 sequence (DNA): TGTGCCAGCAGAGGACAGGGCGGTGGCTACACCTTC.

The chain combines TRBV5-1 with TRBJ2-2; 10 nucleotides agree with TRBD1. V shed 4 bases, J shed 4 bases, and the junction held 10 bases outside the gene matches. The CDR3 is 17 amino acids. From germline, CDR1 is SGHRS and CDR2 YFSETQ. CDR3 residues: CASSKQTGTGATGELFF. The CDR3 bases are TGCGCCAGCAGCAAACAAACCGGGACAGGGGCCACCGGGGAGCTGTTTTTT.

The chain's CDR3 is CASSLGTSGRNEQFF. In DNA form, the CDR3 reads TGTGCCAGCAGCTTAGGGACTAGCGGGAGAAACGAGCAGTTCTTC. The V and J genes are TRBV7-9 and TRBJ2-1, with 13 bases aligning to TRBD2. CDR1 is SEHNR, CDR2 FQNEAQ, per germline (reference sequence). This CDR3 has 15 residues. V lost 1 base to trimming and J lost 10 bases; unmatched junction nucleotides: 4.

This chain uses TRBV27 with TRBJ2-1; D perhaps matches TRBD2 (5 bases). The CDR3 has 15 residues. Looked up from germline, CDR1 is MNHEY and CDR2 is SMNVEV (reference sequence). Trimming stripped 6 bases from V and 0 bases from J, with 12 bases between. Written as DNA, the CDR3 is TGTGCCAGCAGCCAGGACTTCTACTCCTACAATGAGCAGTTCTTC. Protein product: CASSQDFYSYNEQFF.

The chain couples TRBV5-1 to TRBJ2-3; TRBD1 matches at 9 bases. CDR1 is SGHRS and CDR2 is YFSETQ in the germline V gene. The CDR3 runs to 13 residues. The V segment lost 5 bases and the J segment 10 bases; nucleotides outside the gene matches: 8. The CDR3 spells CASSGDRVRAQYF. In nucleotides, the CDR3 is TGCGCCAGCAGTGGGGACAGGGTGAGAGCGCAGTATTTT.

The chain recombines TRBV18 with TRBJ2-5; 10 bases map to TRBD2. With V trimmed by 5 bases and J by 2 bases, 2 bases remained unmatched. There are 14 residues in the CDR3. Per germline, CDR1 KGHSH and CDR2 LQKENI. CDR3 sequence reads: CASSSSGGQETQYF. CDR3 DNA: TGTGCCAGCTCATCTAGCGGGGGTCAAGAGACCCAGTACTTC.

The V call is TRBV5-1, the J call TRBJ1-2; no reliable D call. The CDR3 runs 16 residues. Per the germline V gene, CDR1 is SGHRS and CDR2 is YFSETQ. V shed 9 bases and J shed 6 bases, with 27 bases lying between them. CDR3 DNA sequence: TGCGCCACCAAGCTTGACCTGGTTCCCACACGCCATGGCTACACCTTC. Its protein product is CATKLDLVPTRHGYTF. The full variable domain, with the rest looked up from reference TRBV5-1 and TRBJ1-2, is KAGVTQTPRYLIKTRGQQVTLSCSPISGHRSVSWYQQTPGQGLQFLFEYFSETQRNKGNFPGRFSGRQFSNSRSEMNVSTLELGDSALYLCATKLDLVPTRHGYTFGSGTRLTVV.

CDR3 in amino acids: CASSFGQGRNSPLHF. In DNA, the CDR3 is TGTGCCAGCAGTTTCGGACAGGGGAGGAATTCACCCCTCCACTTT. The chain links TRBV28 to TRBJ1-6, with 9 bases lining up with TRBD1. This CDR3 has 15 residues. The germline V gene encodes CDR1 MDHEN and CDR2 SYDVKM. V lost 3 bases to trimming and J lost 7 bases; unmatched junction nucleotides: 4.

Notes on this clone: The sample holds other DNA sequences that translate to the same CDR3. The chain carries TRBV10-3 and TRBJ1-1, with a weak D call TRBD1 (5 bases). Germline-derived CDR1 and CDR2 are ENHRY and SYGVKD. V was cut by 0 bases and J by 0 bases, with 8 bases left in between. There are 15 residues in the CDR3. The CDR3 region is CAISESGGLNTEAFF. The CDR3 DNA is TGTGCCATCAGTGAGTCGGGGGGACTGAACACTGAAGCTTTCTTT.

CDR3 region: CASSPWQGTDTQYF. The CDR3 nucleotides read TGTGCCAGTAGCCCGTGGCAGGGCACAGATACGCAGTATTTT. V and J are TRBV19 and TRBJ2-3; D is uncertain. The CDR3 runs 14 residues. The V gene lost 6 bases and the J gene lost 1 base, with 11 bases spanning the gap. Per the germline V gene, CDR1 is LNHDA and CDR2 is SQIVND (reference sequence).

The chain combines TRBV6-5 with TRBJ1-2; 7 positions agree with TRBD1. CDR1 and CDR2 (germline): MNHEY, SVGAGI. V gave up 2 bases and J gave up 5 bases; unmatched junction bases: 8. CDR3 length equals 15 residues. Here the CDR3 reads CASSYGDRSGYGYTF. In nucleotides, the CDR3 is TGTGCCAGCAGTTACGGGGACAGATCAGGTTATGGCTACACCTTC.

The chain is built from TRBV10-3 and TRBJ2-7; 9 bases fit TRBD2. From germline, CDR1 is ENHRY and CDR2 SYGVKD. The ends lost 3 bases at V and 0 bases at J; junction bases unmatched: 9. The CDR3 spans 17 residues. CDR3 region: CAISDFSGSGGSYEQYF. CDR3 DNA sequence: TGTGCCATCAGTGATTTTAGCGGGAGTGGGGGCTCCTACGAGCAGTACTTC.

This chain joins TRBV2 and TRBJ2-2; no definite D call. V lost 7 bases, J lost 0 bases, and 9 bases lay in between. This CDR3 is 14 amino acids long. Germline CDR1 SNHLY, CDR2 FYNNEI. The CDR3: CASKGTANTGELFF. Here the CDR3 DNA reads TGTGCCAGCAAGGGAACAGCGAACACCGGGGAGCTGTTTTTT.

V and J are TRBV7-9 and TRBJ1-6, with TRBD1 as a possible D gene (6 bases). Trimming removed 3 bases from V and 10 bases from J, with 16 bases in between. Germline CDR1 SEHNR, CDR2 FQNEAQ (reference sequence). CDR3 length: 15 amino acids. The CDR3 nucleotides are TGTGCCAGCAGCTTGAGGCAGGGGATAATGTCACCCCTCCACTTT. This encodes CASSLRQGIMSPLHF.